These 6 T cell receptor beta chains were all obtained from the same sample, sequenced in a study of identical twins (dated by TCRdb to 2016 to 2018). Library preparation used 5' RACE. The run used an Illumina HiSeq 2000. TCRdb redid the processing of the public reads, applying fastp at Q25 and MiXCR, and retained in-frame beta chains. A single entry per CDR3 protein holds the most common genes and DNA from its merged rows. This sample is represented by nearly 900,000 distinct CDR3 sequences; 9% to 15% of them were singletons. Under 2% of the sample is held by the ten biggest clonotypes. The sample also formed part of further work on yellow fever vaccine responses in identical twins.

The sample taken for sequencing was PBMCs. These receptors came from a woman aged 18-29 years in good health.

The J gene is TRBJ1-1, the V gene TRBV7-9; the match to TRBD1 covers 7 bases. CDR1 and CDR2 from the germline V gene are SEHNR and FQNEAQ (reference sequence). There are 16 residues in the CDR3. The J segment lost 1 base and the V segment lost 5 bases, leaving 10 bases of the junction unmatched. The CDR3 here is CASSARDSTANTEAFF. The CDR3 nucleotides read TGTGCCAGCAGCGCCCGGGACAGCACGGCGAACACTGAAGCTTTCTTT. Complete variable domain (other parts from reference TRBV7-9 and TRBJ1-1): DTGVSQNPRHKITKRGQNVTFRCDPISEHNRLYWYRQTLGQGPEFLTYFQNEAQLEKSRLLSDRFSAERPKGSFSTLEIQRTEQGDSAMYLCASSARDSTANTEAFFGQGTRLTVV.

The V gene is TRBV5-1, the J gene TRBJ2-1; D is unclear. The CDR3 runs to 18 residues. V was trimmed by 0 bases and J by 8 bases, leaving 24 bases between them. CDR1 and CDR2 (germline): SGHRS, YFSETQ. This chain's CDR3 is CASSLGPGWSSPDHEQFF. The CDR3 DNA reads TGCGCCAGCAGCTTGGGGCCCGGTTGGTCGTCTCCGGACCATGAGCAGTTCTTC.

The DNA for the CDR3 is TGTGCCAGCAGCGACATCCAAGAGACCCAGTACTTC. Residues: CASSDIQETQYF. This chain uses TRBV28 with TRBJ2-5; D not resolved. There are 12 residues in the CDR3. Germline V gives CDR1 MDHEN, CDR2 SYDVKM. The V gene lost 6 bases and the J gene lost 1 base, with 6 bases spanning the gap.

The rearrangement joins TRBV5-1 to TRBJ1-5; D might be TRBD1 (6 bases). V dropped 1 base and J dropped 0 bases, with 8 bases sitting between them. Germline loops: CDR1 SGHRS, CDR2 YFSETQ. The CDR3 length is 15 residues. CDR3 coding DNA: TGCGCCAGCAGCTTGTCAGGGGTTAGCAATCAGCCCCAGCATTTT. Protein: CASSLSGVSNQPQHF.

Comments on this clonotype: Sequence at one end of the junction differs from germline and may be a read error. The chain couples TRBV5-6 to TRBJ2-2; perhaps TRBD2 as D (5 bases). CDR3 length: 13 amino acids. Germline assignment: CDR1 SGHDT and CDR2 YYEEEE. CDR3 protein: CASSRLLVGEPFF. CDR3 in DNA: TGTGCCAGCAGCCGACTTTTAGTCGGGGAGCCGTTTTTT.

CDR3 sequence: CASSLGGGGPADTQYF. As DNA, the CDR3 is TGTGCCAGCAGCTTAGGTGGCGGGGGGCCGGCAGATACGCAGTATTTT. The rearrangement links TRBV7-6 to TRBJ2-3, with TRBD2 identical over 8 bases. Germline loops: CDR1 SGHVS, CDR2 FNYEAQ. V shed 1 base, J shed 4 bases, and the junction held 7 bases outside the gene matches. This CDR3 comprises 16 residues. Supplemented by reference TRBV7-6 and TRBJ2-3, the full variable domain reads GAGVSQSPRYKVTKRGQDVALRCDPISGHVSLYWYRQALGQGPEFLTYFNYEAQQDKSGLPNDRFSAERPEGSISTLTIQRTEQRDSAMYRCASSLGGGGPADTQYFGPGTRLTVL.